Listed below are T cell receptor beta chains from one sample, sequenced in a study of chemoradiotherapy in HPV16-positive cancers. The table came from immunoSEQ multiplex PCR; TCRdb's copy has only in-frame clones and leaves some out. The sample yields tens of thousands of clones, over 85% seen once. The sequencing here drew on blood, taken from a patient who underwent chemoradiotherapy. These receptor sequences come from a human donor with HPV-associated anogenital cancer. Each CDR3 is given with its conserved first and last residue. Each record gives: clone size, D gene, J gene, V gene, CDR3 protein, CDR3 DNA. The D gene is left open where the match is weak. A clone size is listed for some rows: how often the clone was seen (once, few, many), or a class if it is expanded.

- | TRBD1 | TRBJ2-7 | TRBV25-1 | CASSGGQGSTYEQYF | TGTGCCAGCAGTGGGGGACAGGGATCAACCTACGAGCAGTACTTC
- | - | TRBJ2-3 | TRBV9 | CASSQGARSTDTQYF | TGTGCCAGCAGCCAAGGGGCCCGTAGCACAGATACGCAGTATTTT
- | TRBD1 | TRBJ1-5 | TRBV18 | CASSPRTGFNQPQHF | TGTGCCAGCTCACCAAGGACAGGGTTCAATCAGCCCCAGCATTTT
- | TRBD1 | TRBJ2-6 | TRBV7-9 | CASSQDRASGANVLTF | TGTGCCAGCAGCCAGGACAGGGCTTCTGGGGCCAACGTCCTGACTTTC
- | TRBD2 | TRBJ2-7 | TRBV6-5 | CASSFLLAGVAYEQYF | TGTGCCAGCAGTTTTTTACTAGCGGGAGTAGCCTACGAGCAGTACTTC
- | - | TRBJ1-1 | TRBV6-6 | CASSYAGTHMNTEAFF | TGTGCCAGCAGTTACGCCGGTACACACATGAACACTGAAGCTTTCTTT
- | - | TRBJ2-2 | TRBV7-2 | CASSPTYTGELFF | TGTGCCAGCAGCCCCACCTACACCGGGGAGCTGTTTTTT
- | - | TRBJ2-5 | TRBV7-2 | CASSLGWGRSQETQYF | TGTGCCAGCAGCTTAGGTTGGGGACGTAGCCAAGAGACCCAGTACTTC
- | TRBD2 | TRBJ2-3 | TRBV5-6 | CASSSPWGTSGSSDTQYF | TGTGCCAGCAGCTCGCCTTGGGGGACTAGCGGGTCGTCAGATACGCAGTATTTT
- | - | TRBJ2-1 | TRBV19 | CASSTLASSYNEQFF | TGTGCCAGTAGTACGCTAGCGAGCTCCTACAATGAGCAGTTCTTC
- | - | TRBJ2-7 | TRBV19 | CASSPQGTLKNYEQYF | TGTGCCAGTAGTCCCCAAGGGACTCTCAAAAACTACGAGCAGTACTTC
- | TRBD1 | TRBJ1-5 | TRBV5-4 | CASSSDRGLDQPQHF | TGTGCCAGCAGCTCGGACAGGGGGCTCGATCAGCCCCAGCATTTT
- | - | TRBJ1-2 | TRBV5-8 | CASRVGGASTYGYTF | TGTGCCAGCAGGGTGGGGGGGGCCTCGACCTATGGCTACACCTTC
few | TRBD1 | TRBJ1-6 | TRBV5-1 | CASSLETGISPLHF | TGCGCCAGCAGCTTGGAGACAGGGATTTCACCCCTCCACTTT
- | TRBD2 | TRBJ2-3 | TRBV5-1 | CASRQREMDTQYF | TGCGCCAGCAGACAGCGGGAGATGGATACGCAGTATTTT
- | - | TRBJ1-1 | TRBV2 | CASTVGGGGRNTEAFF | TGTGCCAGCACCGTAGGCGGGGGCGGAAGGAACACTGAAGCTTTCTTT
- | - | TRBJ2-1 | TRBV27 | CASSLGRSYNEQFF | TGTGCCAGCAGTCTAGGAAGGTCCTACAATGAGCAGTTCTTC
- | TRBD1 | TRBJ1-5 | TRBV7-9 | CASSLVGTGHSNQPQHF | TGTGCCAGCAGCTTAGTGGGGACAGGTCATAGCAATCAGCCCCAGCATTTT
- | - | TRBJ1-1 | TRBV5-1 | CASRLAPVMNTEAFF | TGCGCCAGCAGGTTGGCCCCAGTAATGAACACTGAAGCTTTCTTT
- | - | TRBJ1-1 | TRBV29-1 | CSVVGWTEAFF | TGCAGCGTTGTTGGCTGGACTGAAGCTTTCTTT
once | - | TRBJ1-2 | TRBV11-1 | CASSLDRYENGYTF | TGTGCCAGCAGCTTAGATCGGTACGAAAATGGCTACACCTTC
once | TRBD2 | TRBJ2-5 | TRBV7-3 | CASSLGTSAQETQYF | TGTGCCAGCAGCCTCGGGACTAGCGCTCAAGAGACCCAGTACTTC
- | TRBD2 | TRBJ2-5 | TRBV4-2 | CASSQVAGGPGETQYF | TGTGCCAGCAGCCAAGTGGCGGGAGGGCCGGGAGAGACCCAGTACTTC
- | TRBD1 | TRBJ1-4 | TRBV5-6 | CASRLTGTGSEKLFF | TGTGCCAGCAGGCTCACCGGGACAGGGTCTGAAAAACTGTTTTTT
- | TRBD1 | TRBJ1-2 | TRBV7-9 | CASSPTGGDYGYTF | TGTGCCAGCAGCCCAACAGGGGGCGACTATGGCTACACCTTC
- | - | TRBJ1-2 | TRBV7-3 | CASSLGPYGYTF | TGTGCCAGCAGCTTAGGCCCCTATGGCTACACCTTC
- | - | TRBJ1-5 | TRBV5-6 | CASSFGVGNQPQHF | TGTGCCAGCAGCTTTGGGGTTGGCAATCAGCCCCAGCATTTT
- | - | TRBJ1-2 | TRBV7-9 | CASSLVAENYGYTF | TGTGCCAGCAGCTTAGTGGCAGAGAACTATGGCTACACCTTC
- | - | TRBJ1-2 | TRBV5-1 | CASSSGQTGYGYTF | TGCGCCAGCAGCTCTGGACAGACTGGCTATGGCTACACCTTC
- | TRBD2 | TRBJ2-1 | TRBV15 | CATSRDLARGNEQFF | TGTGCCACCAGCAGAGACTTGGCGCGGGGGAATGAGCAGTTCTTC
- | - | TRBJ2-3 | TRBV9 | CASNRAGGGPDTQYF | TGTGCCAGCAATCGGGCAGGGGGAGGCCCAGATACGCAGTATTTT
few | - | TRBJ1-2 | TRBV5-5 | CASSLALGDHGYTF | TGTGCCAGCAGCTTGGCCTTAGGAGATCATGGCTACACCTTC
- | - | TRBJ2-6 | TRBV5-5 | CASRVGSGANVLTF | TGTGCCAGTCGGGTCGGAAGTGGGGCCAACGTCCTGACTTTC
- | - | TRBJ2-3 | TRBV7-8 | CASSMGHRPLSDTQYF | TGTGCCAGCAGCATGGGACACCGACCCCTCTCTGATACGCAGTATTTT
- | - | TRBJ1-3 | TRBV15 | CATSKRRVSGNTIYF | TGTGCCACCAGCAAGCGCAGGGTCTCTGGAAACACCATATATTTT
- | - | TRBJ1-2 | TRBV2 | CASGKQGFKDGYTF | TGTGCCAGCGGGAAACAGGGCTTTAAGGATGGCTACACCTTC
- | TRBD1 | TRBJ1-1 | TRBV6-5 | CASSSLQGSPEAFF | TGTGCCAGCAGTTCCTTACAGGGGAGTCCTGAAGCTTTCTTT
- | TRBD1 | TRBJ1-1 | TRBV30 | CAWLGRNGNVRGQGGNTEAFF | TGTGCCTGGTTGGGCCGGAACGGGAACGTTAGGGGACAGGGGGGGAACACTGAAGCTTTCTTT
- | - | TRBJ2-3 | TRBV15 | CATSSDRFTDTQYF | TGTGCCACCAGCAGCGACCGATTCACAGATACGCAGTATTTT